These 3 T cell receptor beta chains originate from one sample sequenced in a study of regulatory T cells in long-lasting Graves disease. Time point meaning: persistent/refractory GD, antithyroid drugs over 5 years with positive TRAb. From RNA extracted from PBMCs, the TCR library was made. Library construction for TCR beta used iRepertoire HTBI primers and Arm-PCR of CDR3 regions. TCRdb re-derived calls from the multiplex PCR reads in MiXCR, one entry per CDR3 protein. The sample consists of roughly 500,000 distinct CDR3 sequences, 20% to 25% of them appearing once. The sample consisted of peripheral blood mononuclear cells (PBMCs), taken when the disease was refractory, from a patient treated with antithyroid drugs. Receptors were obtained from a female donor with Graves disease.

There are many counts of this clonotype. This chain connects TRBV27 to TRBJ1-1; no reliable D call. This CDR3 spans 14 amino acids. V was trimmed by 5 bases and J by 0 bases, leaving 10 bases between them. Germline CDR1 MNHEY, CDR2 SMNVEV (reference sequence). CDR3 protein: CASSASSLNTEAFF. CDR3 DNA: TGTGCCAGCAGTGCCTCGAGCCTGAACACTGAAGCTTTCTTT.

This clonotype turned up a few times. This rearrangement joins TRBV10-3 to TRBJ2-5; 12 nucleotides line up with TRBD2. Germline-derived CDR1 and CDR2 are ENHRY and SYGVKD. The V segment lost 8 bases and the J segment 5 bases; nucleotides outside the gene matches: 9. The CDR3 is made up of 15 amino acids. CDR3 sequence: CAIGGLAGTRETQYF. The CDR3, as DNA: TGTGCCATCGGGGGACTAGCGGGTACGAGGGAGACCCAGTACTTC.

The chain combines TRBV5-6 with TRBJ1-2; D gene unclear. Germline V gene lookup returns CDR1 SGHDT and CDR2 YYEEEE. Trimming pared 3 bases from V and 3 bases from J, leaving 6 bases between. CDR3 length: 12 residues. Here the CDR3 reads CASSSLDYGYTF. The CDR3 nucleotides read TGTGCCAGCAGCTCCCTTGACTATGGCTACACCTTC.